What follows is one T cell receptor (beta chain) and its context. It has no known antigen specificity. Per-nucleotide qualities are absent, and no much larger clonotype sits a single base away. Its CDR3 holds 14 amino acids, cysteine through phenylalanine. Kept here is only the CDR3 DNA, which spans 42 bases and is read in frame from base 1. Between the V and J ends, shortened by 1 base and 3 bases respectively, the junction contains 9 bases. The germline V gene (reference sequence) specifies LNHNV as CDR1 and YYDKDF as CDR2. The data are from a study of blood T cell repertoires in COVID-19 (dated by TCRdb to about 2020). In terms of the full investigation: Collaborator samples came from the United States, Italy and Spain and covered acute and convalescent phases of COVID-19. Where available, HLA class I and class II types were taken from metadata supplied by the sample provider and were not determined by assay-based typing. Subjects who had been exposed to COVID-19, were actively infected with it, or had recovered from it provided the deeply sampled blood TCRbeta repertoires that made up the dataset. The samples were drawn from two sources: the first 160 participants of the ongoing ImmuneRACE study, and 1,200 or so subjects contributed by 6 global collaborators. The repertoires were released in a freely available public database intended as a resource for research on the immune response to SARS-CoV-2. The material from the prospective study consisted of cDNA or gDNA derived from T cells, B-cell-depleted T cells, or PBMCs. Nearly every sample came with metadata listing a de-identified subject ID, COVID-19 status, age in years and sex. The paper's findings and limits, for the study overall: Clinical and demographic metadata were provided uncurated, with the amount varying by source and participant.

Participants in the prospective study were enrolled through a virtual design, were aged roughly 18 to 100 years, and lived in roughly 26 United States geographic areas. In the prospective study, participants were assigned to cohorts based on the clinical history participants reported in a screening survey and a study questionnaire. In the prospective study, whole blood, serum and a nasopharyngeal or oropharyngeal swab were collected from each participant by mobile phlebotomists. Prospective study participants could optionally give additional blood draws and questionnaires over a 2-month period. Prospective study blood samples were shipped either frozen or at room temperature before DNA extraction. The immunoSEQ Assay, a bias-controlled multiplex PCR, was used to amplify TCRbeta CDR3 regions from genomic DNA. For the original study's pipeline: Within the assay, amplification of reference gene primers was used to estimate how many nucleated cells each sample contained. To quantify the absolute abundance of each unique TCRbeta CDR3 rearrangement, sequence reads were collapsed and filtered. Productive Simpson clonality was computed per sample as the square root of Simpson's diversity index over productive rearrangements. What TCRdb holds here is the immuneACCESS table cut down to in-frame rearrangements. Part of the clones is not present; checked against another copy, under half of the missing clones reflect an unresolved V gene, and the others are unexplained. From that table come the V and J calls and clone size; the DNA was used to work out D and trimming. The sample contains approximately 250,000 clones, 85% of them found a single time. In total, the top ten clones hold about 8.2% of the sample.

The sequence joins TRBV15 to TRBJ1-2, with the D segment identity uncertain. Sequenced: PBMCs or T cells enriched from blood (not recorded which). The sequence was collected from a woman aged 45 to 65 with acute COVID-19. The CDR3 corresponds to CATSRVREDYGYTF. The sequence in DNA is TGTGCCACCAGCAGAGTTAGGGAGGACTATGGCTACACCTTC.